The 12 T cell receptor beta chains below come from one sample, sequenced in a study of T cell clonality in common variable immunodeficiency. Study-wide findings and caveats: Fewer deletions and N-nucleotide insertions were reportedly seen in common variable immunodeficiency TCR beta sequences.

These receptors have no identified antigens. The data were produced by immunoSEQ multiplex PCR, yet TCRdb's version contains in-frame clones alone and is incomplete. Sampling found 30,000 to 40,000 clones, none seen once. The sequenced sample was peripheral blood mononuclear cells. Every receptor here comes from a human donor with common variable immunodeficiency.

Worth noting for this clone: With the read ending 3 residues before the CDR3 end, the germline J gene is used to fill in that end. The rearrangement uses TRBV18 and TRBJ2-1, with D possibly TRBD1 on 5 matching bases. CDR1 is KGHSH and CDR2 is LQKENI in the germline V gene. The CDR3 runs 13 residues. The V end was cut by 6 bases, the J end by 3 bases, with 9 bases between. The CDR3: CASSSDSYNEQFF. CDR3 DNA, as far as it was read: TGTGCCAGCTCCTCCGACAGCTACAATGAG.

This clone was seen ten or more times. The read terminates 3 residues before the CDR3 end, so the remaining end is supplied by the germline J gene. Other DNA sequences within the sample encode an identical CDR3. The chain carries TRBV7-9 and TRBJ2-7; 7 bases fit TRBD1. V lost 3 bases to trimming and J lost 2 bases; unmatched junction nucleotides: 4. CDR3 size: 14 residues. CDR1 and CDR2 from the germline V gene are SEHNR and FQNEAQ (reference sequence). The chain's CDR3 is CASSLGTEPYEQYF. Partial CDR3 DNA: TGTGCCAGCAGCTTGGGGACAGAGCCCTACGAG. Using reference TRBV7-9 and TRBJ2-7 for the parts outside the CDR3, the full variable domain is DTGVSQNPRHKITKRGQNVTFRCDPISEHNRLYWYRQTLGQGPEFLTYFQNEAQLEKSRLLSDRFSAERPKGSFSTLEIQRTEQGDSAMYLCASSLGTEPYEQYFGPGTRLTVT.

The DNA read from the CDR3 is TGCGCCAGCAGCTTGGAGCCTCAACCCTCCTACGAG. Its protein product is CASSLEPQPSYE. The CDR3 in its entirety is CASSLEPQPSYEQYF. The rearrangement uses TRBV5-1 and TRBJ2-7; D remains unclear. The read ends 3 residues shy of where the CDR3 ends; the end is completed using the germline J gene. Per germline, CDR1 SGHRS and CDR2 YFSETQ. V was trimmed by 0 bases and J by 0 bases, leaving 10 bases between them. The CDR3 sequence is 15 residues long.

This clone occurred many times. The sequence runs out 3 residues before the end of the CDR3; the remainder is reconstructed from the germline J gene. The V call is TRBV18, the J call TRBJ1-2; TRBD1 might be the D (5 bases). The CDR3 is 15 residues long. Per the germline V gene, CDR1 is KGHSH and CDR2 is LQKENI. The sequenced part of the CDR3 DNA is TGTGCCAGCTCACCAGAAGGGGCCGGCTCCAACGGC. Translated: CASSPEGAGSNG. The full CDR3 is CASSPEGAGSNGYTF.

A word on this clone: The CDR3 extends 3 residues past the end of the read, so its final part is completed from the germline J gene. The rearrangement uses TRBV5-5 and TRBJ2-1; TRBD1 is a possible D gene (5 bases). Germline CDR1 SGHKS, CDR2 YYEKEE (reference sequence). The CDR3 contains 12 residues. Between the trimmed V and J ends, which lost 5 bases and 7 bases, there was a span of 10 bases. CDR3 bases read: TGTGCCAGCAGTTCTCCAGGGAATGAG. This codes for CASSSPGNE. The full CDR3 sequence reads CASSSPGNEQFF.

Regarding this clone: The read terminates 3 residues before the CDR3 end, so the remaining end is supplied by the germline J gene. The chain uses TRBV23-1 and TRBJ1-6; 8 bases align to TRBD1. TRBV23-1 is treated as an ORF (open reading frame) with a function not yet certain. The V segment lost 8 bases and the J segment 8 bases; nucleotides outside the gene matches: 8. The CDR3 totals 14 residues. The part of the CDR3 DNA that was read is TGCGCCAGCCCTCCCGGACAGGGAGATTCACCC. Its translation is CASPPGQGDSP. The complete CDR3 reads CASPPGQGDSPLHF.

This clone was seen a few times. With the read ending 3 residues before the CDR3 end, the germline J gene is used to fill in that end. The gene calls are TRBV11-2 and TRBJ2-5; D is uncertain. CDR1 is SGHAT, CDR2 FQNNGV, per germline. The length of the CDR3 is 12 residues. V lost 6 bases, J lost 0 bases, and 5 bases lay in between. The sequenced part of the CDR3 DNA is TGTGCCAGCAGGGCATACCAAGAGACC. Its translation is CASRAYQET. The entire CDR3 reads CASRAYQETQYF. Complete variable domain (other parts from reference TRBV11-2 and TRBJ2-5): EAGVAQSPRYKIIEKRQSVAFWCNPISGHATLYWYQQILGQGPKLLIQFQNNGVVDDSQLPKDRFSAERLKGVDSTLKIQPAKLEDSAVYLCASRAYQETQYFGPGTRLLVL.

Comments on this clone: From the germline J gene comes the end of the CDR3, since the read stops 3 residues before it. V gene TRBV7-9 combines with J gene TRBJ2-2, with 7 nucleotides matching TRBD1. With 5 bases clipped from V and 1 base from J, the junction kept 4 bases outside the gene matches. This CDR3 comprises 15 residues. Germline-derived CDR1 and CDR2 are SEHNR and FQNEAQ (reference sequence). The CDR3 bases that were read are TGTGCCAGCAGCCAACAGGGGTGGAACACCGGGGAG. It encodes CASSQQGWNTGE. The full CDR3 protein reads CASSQQGWNTGELFF.

Comments on this clone: The CDR3 is cut off 3 residues early in the read; its end comes from the germline J gene. The V gene is TRBV18, the J gene TRBJ2-3; D is unclear. Germline CDR1 is KGHSH and CDR2 is LQKENI. The CDR3 totals 15 residues. The V and J ends lost 2 bases and 0 bases respectively, with 9 bases between them. The sequenced CDR3 bases are TGTGCCAGCTCACCAGTCCTCGGGAGCACAGATACG. It codes for CASSPVLGSTDT. The full CDR3 is CASSPVLGSTDTQYF.

This clone has a count of ten or more. The CDR3 end falls 3 residues outside the read, so it is completed with the germline J gene. This chain connects TRBV19 to TRBJ1-5, with TRBD1 matching 7 bases. The V gene's germline CDR1 is LNHDA and CDR2 SQIVND (reference sequence). J was trimmed by 2 bases and V by 6 bases; bases with no gene match: 1. CDR3 length: 13 residues. Incomplete CDR3 DNA: TGTGCCAGTAGCCAGGGGGGCAATCAGCCC. Protein: CASSQGGNQP. The entire CDR3 protein is CASSQGGNQPQHF.

Comments on this clone: The read terminates 3 residues ahead of where the CDR3 ends, so the germline J gene completes it. The gene calls are TRBV20-1 and TRBJ2-5, with TRBD2 matching over 7 bases. The CDR3 is 14 amino acids. The germline V gene has CDR1 DFQATT and CDR2 SNEGSKA (reference sequence). V shed 2 bases and J 5 bases; nucleotides not matched to a gene: 8. Partial CDR3 DNA: TGCAGTGCTAGACCATCGACTAGCTATGAGACC. It yields the protein CSARPSTSYET. In full, the CDR3 is CSARPSTSYETQYF.

This clone has a count of ten or more. Sequencing ends 3 residues short of the CDR3 end; the germline J gene provides the rest. This chain links TRBV18 with TRBJ1-1, with D possibly TRBD1 on 6 matching bases. V was trimmed by 6 bases and J by 1 base, leaving 15 bases between them. CDR3 length: 15 residues. Germline V CDR1 and CDR2: KGHSH, LQKENI. The CDR3 sequence is CASSRQGKGNTEAFF. Incomplete CDR3 DNA: TGTGCCAGCTCTAGGCAGGGGAAGGGGAACACTGAA.